These T cell receptor beta chains were read from a single sample in a study of neurological immune-mediated disorders. One entry per CDR3 protein, called by TCRdb with MiXCR from the 5' RACE reads. Of about 74,000 distinct CDR3 sequences listed, roughly 5% were seen once; the top ten hold 7.4%. Sequenced material: PBMCs. The source is a man aged 18 to 30 with multiple sclerosis. Each CDR3 is given without its conserved first and last residue. D genes are given only for firm matches.

d_call	j_call	cdr3_length	v_call	cdr3_aa
.	TRBJ2-2	11	TRBV12-5	ASPVGPPGELF
TRBD2	TRBJ2-7	11	TRBV20-1	SARGLADYEQY
.	TRBJ2-1	13	TRBV7-8	ASSLASGGVDEQF
.	TRBJ1-2	10	TRBV20-1	SASEGHYGYT
.	TRBJ1-5	12	TRBV5-5	ASSLGPPNQPQN
TRBD1	TRBJ1-4	12	TRBV5-1	ASSAGQGRLELF
TRBD1	TRBJ2-5	14	TRBV28	ASSLDRQGDAETQY
.	TRBJ2-3	11	TRBV12-3/TRBV12-4	ASSGASTDTQY
TRBD2	TRBJ2-3	14	TRBV5-5	ASSSRTSGSTDTQY
TRBD2	TRBJ2-7	13	TRBV9	ASSVEGLATYEQY
.	TRBJ1-1	13	TRBV9	ASSVGGDFNTEAF
.	TRBJ1-6	14	TRBV3-1	ASSRSGLTVDSPLN
.	TRBJ2-7	12	TRBV5-1	ASSFLDSSYEQY
TRBD2	TRBJ2-1	14	TRBV5-4	ASSGGLAGGLGEQF
TRBD1	TRBJ1-3	12	TRBV7-2	ASGTGGSGNTIY
.	TRBJ1-1	9	TRBV20-1	SANGDTEAF
.	TRBJ1-2	13	TRBV6-1	AIRPEKGGHYGYT